The 27 T cell receptor beta chains reported below all come from one sample, sequenced in a study of blood T cell repertoires in COVID-19. Generated by immunoSEQ multiplex PCR, the TCRdb table keeps only in-frame clones and is missing some. The data show roughly 200,000 clones, just over 85% seen once. Sequenced: peripheral blood. Source of these receptors: a man older than 75 with acute or convalescent COVID-19.

The rearrangement links TRBV19 to TRBJ1-5, with D possibly TRBD1 on 5 matching bases. The V gene's germline CDR1 is LNHDA and CDR2 SQIVND (reference sequence). CDR3 length: 15 residues. V was cut by 3 bases and J by 1 base, with 10 bases left in between. CDR3 sequence (DNA): TGTGCCAGTAGTATCGCAGGGTTCAGCAATCAGCCCCAGCATTTT. Its translation is CASSIAGFSNQPQHF.

The rearrangement links TRBV18 to TRBJ2-3; perhaps TRBD2 as D (6 bases). Germline V CDR1 and CDR2: KGHSH, LQKENI. The germline V and J ends were trimmed by 1 base and 0 bases, with 17 bases remaining between them. The CDR3 is made up of 18 amino acids. CDR3 sequence (DNA): TGTGCCAGCTCACCACTCAACAGCGGGCGTGGAAGCACAGATACGCAGTATTTT. It is translated as CASSPLNSGRGSTDTQYF.

Concerning this clone itself: One end of the junction is discordant with germline, which a read error may explain. This chain joins TRBV28 and TRBJ2-7; a weak D match, TRBD2 (6 bases). CDR1 and CDR2 from the germline V gene are MDHEN and SYDVKM. This CDR3 spans 11 amino acids. The CDR3 sequence is CASSFRAVADF. The CDR3 DNA is TGTGCCAGCAGTTTTAGGGCCGTAGCGGATTTC.

Details on this clone: The same CDR3 arises from other DNA sequences in this sample as well. This sequence joins TRBV28 and TRBJ2-2, with TRBD2 identical over 12 bases. With V trimmed by 2 bases and J by 2 bases, 3 bases remained unmatched. CDR1 and CDR2 (germline): MDHEN, SYDVKM. This CDR3 has 17 residues. The CDR3 sequence: CASSLLAGGPNTGELFF. For the CDR3, the DNA is TGTGCCAGCAGTTTACTAGCGGGAGGGCCTAACACCGGGGAGCTGTTTTTT. Looking up the rest from reference TRBV28 and TRBJ2-2 gives the full variable domain: DVKVTQSSRYLVKRTGEKVFLECVQDMDHENMFWYRQDPGLGLRLIYFSYDVKMKEKGDIPEGYSVSREKKERFSLILESASTNQTSMYLCASSLLAGGPNTGELFFGEGSRLTVL.

The genes are TRBV7-9 and TRBJ2-7; unclear D gene. CDR1 and CDR2 (germline): SEHNR, FQNEAQ (reference sequence). V was cut by 2 bases and J by 5 bases, with 10 bases left in between. This CDR3 has 13 residues. The CDR3 DNA sequence: TGTGCCAGCAGCTTAACAAGTACCCACGAGCAGTACGTC. Translating it yields CASSLTSTHEQYV.

V is TRBV30 and J is TRBJ2-4; 11 positions match TRBD2. The CDR3 has 13 residues. Germline V CDR1 and CDR2: GTSNPN, SVGIG (reference sequence). With V trimmed by 7 bases and J by 15 bases, 14 bases remained unmatched. The CDR3 loop reads CASTITSGRGRYF. In DNA, the CDR3 is TGTGCCTCCACCATAACTAGCGGGAGAGGGAGGTACTTC.

Comments on this clone: Other nucleotide sequences from this sample produce the same CDR3. The V and J genes are TRBV5-4 and TRBJ2-5; the D gene is possibly TRBD2 (6 bases). Germline V gene data show CDR1 as SGHNT and CDR2 as YYREEE (reference sequence). The CDR3 extends over 14 amino acids. Deletions cut 0 bases from V and 2 bases from J, with 8 bases between. CDR3 nucleotides: TGTGCCAGCAGCTTGGGGGGAGGTCAAGAGACCCAGTACTTC. Translation: CASSLGGGQETQYF.

The gene calls are TRBV27 and TRBJ2-5; D is possibly TRBD1 (7 bases). CDR3 length: 15 residues. Per the germline V gene, CDR1 is MNHEY and CDR2 is SMNVEV (reference sequence). V was shortened by 5 bases and J by 7 bases, with 20 bases between the two germline ends. The CDR3 protein is CASSGAGGRDGTQYF. The CDR3, as DNA: TGTGCCAGCAGTGGGGCAGGGGGGCGGGACGGGACCCAGTACTTC.

The chain joins TRBV11-2 to TRBJ2-4; maybe TRBD1 (6 bases). Germline CDR1 SGHAT, CDR2 FQNNGV. The CDR3 runs to 12 residues. V was shortened by 5 bases and J by 6 bases, with 8 bases between the two germline ends. Here the CDR3 reads CASSLDRNIQYF. CDR3 nucleotides: TGTGCCAGCAGCCTGGACAGAAACATTCAGTACTTC.

V is TRBV9 and J is TRBJ2-3, with D unclear. The CDR3 extends over 12 amino acids. The germline CDR1 and CDR2 sequences are SGDLS and YYNGEE. The V and J ends lost 4 bases and 2 bases respectively, with 5 bases between them. CDR3 nucleotide sequence: TGTGCCAGCAGCATCTACACAGATACGCAGTATTTT. The encoded protein is CASSIYTDTQYF.

J is TRBJ2-3 and V is TRBV6-5; TRBD1 is a possible D gene (6 bases). The germline V and J ends were trimmed by 2 bases and 6 bases, with 9 bases remaining between them. Germline V gene sequence: CDR1 MNHEY, CDR2 SVGAGI. This CDR3 region has 13 residues. The CDR3 loop is CASSYGGWDTQYF. The CDR3 DNA is TGTGCCAGCAGTTACGGGGGCTGGGATACGCAGTATTTT.

The gene calls are TRBV5-1 and TRBJ2-7; the match to TRBD1 covers 7 bases. Germline V gene lookup returns CDR1 SGHRS and CDR2 YFSETQ. The length of the CDR3 is 14 residues. V lost 4 bases to trimming and J lost 7 bases; unmatched junction nucleotides: 11. CDR3 in amino acids: CASSPGQEQGEQYF. CDR3 sequence (DNA): TGCGCCAGCAGCCCCGGACAGGAACAGGGTGAGCAGTACTTC.

Points on this clone: The CDR3 ends on some other residue instead of the conserved phenylalanine or tryptophan, so this is likely a read error. The DNA is left out, because the CDR3 cannot be placed on it with certainty; the CDR3 is given as TCRdb lists it. This chain uses TRBV9 with TRBJ1-2; the table's D call, TRBD1, has no DNA check behind it. The CDR3 is 10 amino acids long, termini counted. CDR1 SGDLS and CDR2 YYNGEE come from the germline V gene. The CDR3 here is CASSVATGVP.

The chain employs TRBV27 and TRBJ1-2, with a tentative D call TRBD1 (6 bases). Germline lookup yields CDR1 MNHEY and CDR2 SMNVEV (reference sequence). V was trimmed by 5 bases and J by 5 bases, leaving 15 bases between them. The CDR3 runs 14 residues. Here the CDR3 reads CASSPRGAGYGYTF. The CDR3 nucleotides are TGTGCCAGCAGTCCCCGGGGGGCGGGGTATGGCTACACCTTC.

The chain has TRBV30 and TRBJ2-1, with 7 positions matching TRBD1. The CDR3 loop spans 13 amino acids. Germline values: CDR1 GTSNPN, CDR2 SVGIG (reference sequence). V dropped 3 bases and J dropped 4; count of bases not matched to a gene: 3. DNA of the CDR3: TGTGCCTGGAGGACAGGGATGTACAATGAGCAGTTCTTC. It codes for CAWRTGMYNEQFF.

A few counts support this clone. The chain couples TRBV5-1 to TRBJ2-5; 13 positions agree with TRBD2. After removal of 3 bases from V and 5 bases from J, the junction contained 7 bases not matched to a gene. The CDR3 contains 16 residues. CDR1 and CDR2 from the germline V gene are SGHRS and YFSETQ. In DNA, the CDR3 is TGCGCCAGCAGCTCCTGGACTAGCGGGAGTTCCGAGACCCAGTACTTC. It encodes CASSSWTSGSSETQYF. The full variable domain, completed using reference TRBV5-1 and TRBJ2-5, is KAGVTQTPRYLIKTRGQQVTLSCSPISGHRSVSWYQQTPGQGLQFLFEYFSETQRNKGNFPGRFSGRQFSNSRSEMNVSTLELGDSALYLCASSSWTSGSSETQYFGPGTRLLVL.

CDR3 loop: CASSSLAASYNEQFF. CDR3 nucleotides: TGTGCCAGCTCATCGCTAGCGGCCTCCTACAATGAGCAGTTCTTC. The chain couples TRBV18 to TRBJ2-1, with 7 bases identical to TRBD2. The germline V gene has CDR1 KGHSH and CDR2 LQKENI. With 5 bases clipped from V and 0 bases from J, the junction kept 4 bases outside the gene matches. The CDR3 loop spans 15 amino acids.

In its sample, this clone was seen a few times. The CDR3 DNA reads TGTGCCAGCAGCCAAGAGGCTCGACTCACTGGAAACACCATATATTTT. This sequence encodes CASSQEARLTGNTIYF. The chain employs TRBV3-1 (or the pseudogene TRBV3-2) and TRBJ1-3, with D unclear. Trimming took 0 bases from V and 2 from J, leaving 11 bases between them. The CDR3 has 16 amino acids. Germline CDR1 LGHDT, CDR2 YNNKEL (reference sequence).

The chain uses TRBV5-1 and TRBJ1-2; D is uncertain. Germline V gene sequence: CDR1 SGHRS, CDR2 YFSETQ. V gave up 4 bases and J gave up 4 bases, with 17 bases separating them. The CDR3 runs to 15 residues. The DNA for the CDR3 is TGCGCCAGCAGCCAAAGCGGGCAGGTTCCCTATGGCTACACCTTC. The encoded protein is CASSQSGQVPYGYTF.

V gene TRBV7-9 combines with J gene TRBJ2-3, with D perhaps matching TRBD2 (6 bases). The CDR3 length is 16 residues. Germline V gene data show CDR1 as SEHNR and CDR2 as FQNEAQ (reference sequence). V lost 6 bases and J lost 2, with 18 bases in between. For the CDR3, the DNA is TGTGCCAGCAGTCCTGGGACTTTTTCTTTCACAGATACGCAGTATTTT. Its translation: CASSPGTFSFTDTQYF.

This chain connects TRBV7-2 to TRBJ1-5; no firm D call. CDR3 length: 13 amino acids. V dropped 4 bases and J dropped 5 bases, with 9 bases sitting between them. The V gene's germline CDR1 is SGHTA and CDR2 FQGNSA. The CDR3 coding sequence is TGTGCCAGCAGCTCGCGGGGAGATCAGCCCCAGCATTTT. Its translation is CASSSRGDQPQHF.

The chain combines TRBV5-1 with TRBJ2-2, with 11 positions matching TRBD2. V dropped 4 bases and J dropped 7; count of bases not matched to a gene: 6. Germline V gene data show CDR1 as SGHRS and CDR2 as YFSETQ. There are 15 residues in the CDR3. The CDR3 coding sequence is TGCGCCAGCAGCCTGATAGCGGGAGGGAACGGGGAGCTGTTTTTT. Translation gives CASSLIAGGNGELFF.

The V call is TRBV7-9, the J call TRBJ1-3, with D perhaps matching TRBD1 (5 bases). The V end lost 6 bases, the J end lost 0 bases, and 12 bases lay between the germline ends. This CDR3 region has 15 residues. Germline CDR1 reads SEHNR; CDR2 reads FQNEAQ (reference sequence). The CDR3 region has the DNA TGTGCCAGCAGACGCGACAGTAGCTCTGGAAACACCATATATTTT. It translates to CASRRDSSSGNTIYF. Full variable domain (outside the CDR3, taken from reference TRBV7-9 and TRBJ1-3): DTGVSQNPRHKITKRGQNVTFRCDPISEHNRLYWYRQTLGQGPEFLTYFQNEAQLEKSRLLSDRFSAERPKGSFSTLEIQRTEQGDSAMYLCASRRDSSSGNTIYFGEGSWLTVV.

The gene calls are TRBV30 and TRBJ1-5, with a possible D match to TRBD1 (6 bases). Germline-derived CDR1 and CDR2 are GTSNPN and SVGIG (reference sequence). Trimming stripped 5 bases from V and 0 bases from J, with 17 bases between. This CDR3 contains 16 residues. The CDR3 nucleotides are TGTGCCTGGGCCCCGACAGGAATAATTAGCAATCAGCCCCAGCATTTT. Amino acid sequence: CAWAPTGIISNQPQHF. Combining the CDR3 with reference TRBV30 and TRBJ1-5 gives the whole variable domain SQTIHQWPATLVQPVGSPLSLECTVEGTSNPNLYWYRQAAGRGLQLLFYSVGIGQISSEVPQNLSASRPQDRQFILSSKKLLLSDSGFYLCAWAPTGIISNQPQHFGDGTRLSIL.

V usage is TRBV12-5 and J usage is TRBJ1-5; D remains unclear. This CDR3 has 14 residues. Per the germline V gene, CDR1 is LGHNT and CDR2 is FRNRAP. Trimming removed 5 bases from V and 5 bases from J, with 13 bases in between. The chain's CDR3 is CASGREGRDQPQHF. The CDR3 DNA follows: TGTGCTAGTGGTCGGGAGGGAAGGGATCAGCCCCAGCATTTT.

The chain joins TRBV4-1 to TRBJ2-1; 9 bases agree with TRBD2. Germline V gene sequence: CDR1 MGHRA, CDR2 YSYEKL. This CDR3 region has 18 residues. Trimming at V came to 2 bases and at J to 2 bases, leaving 10 bases not matched to a gene. The chain's CDR3 is CASSQIALAGWAYNEQFF. In nucleotides, the CDR3 is TGCGCCAGCAGCCAAATCGCCCTAGCGGGATGGGCCTACAATGAGCAGTTCTTC.

The rearrangement joins TRBV27 to TRBJ1-1, with D tentatively TRBD1 (6 bases). CDR1 MNHEY and CDR2 SMNVEV come from the germline V gene (reference sequence). Between the trimmed V and J ends, which lost 1 base and 10 bases, there was a span of 16 bases. The CDR3 spans 14 residues. The CDR3 DNA is TGTGCCAGCAGTTTATTCCGGGGCAGGGGTGTAGCTTTCTTT. Translating gives CASSLFRGRGVAFF.